This TCR beta chain was recorded in a study of blood T cell repertoires in COVID-19. Study at large: COVID-19 samples collected from the United States, Italy and Spain covered acute and convalescent phases. The analysed material was cDNA or gDNA that came from T cells, B-cell-depleted T cells, or PBMCs.

Authors' processing steps: Counts of nucleated cells, estimated from reference gene primer amplification, were obtained. Produced via immunoSEQ multiplex PCR; TCRdb's table is partial and in-frame only. V and J calls and clone size are as listed in that table; D and trimming were resolved from the DNA. Here the sample spans 150,000 to 200,000 clones, more than 80% being singletons. The CDR3 is made up of 15 amino acids. Germline CDR1 and CDR2: MNHEY and SVGAGI. Trimming removed 6 bases from V and 4 bases from J; junction bases left unmatched: 8. V gene TRBV6-5 combines with J gene TRBJ1-4; 7 bases agree with TRBD1. The clonotype was recovered from a woman aged 60-70 years with acute or convalescent COVID-19. Input material: peripheral blood. In DNA form, the CDR3 reads TGTGCCAGCAGAGCAGGACAGGTGATTAATGAAAAACTGTTTTTT. This encodes CASRAGQVINEKLFF.